This TCR beta chain was sequenced in a study of cytomegalovirus exposure and HLA in healthy donors. Background on the study: Within the Caucasian-associated ancestry cluster were roughly 79% of the 398 genotyped donors. Study-wide results and limits: Across donors, presence/absence analyses took sequencing depth to be roughly uniform. Accurate predictions that matched the HLA-A and HLA-B alleles of most subjects were reportedly made from TCR beta sequences. In a later analysis, a missense DCLRE1C variant was linked to TCR beta V- and J-gene trimming.

V was clipped by 8 bases and J by 7 bases; unmatched bases: 10. CDR1 GTSNPN and CDR2 SVGIG come from the germline V gene (reference sequence). The CDR3 totals 12 residues. The PCR had 60 Vbeta and 13 Jbeta primers. TCRdb's copy holds only in-frame clones and misses some; the assay was immunoSEQ multiplex PCR. The sample has under 200,000 clones; about 65% are singletons. About this clone: Its antigen is still unknown.

This sequence was found in a woman between 18 and 30 years old in good health and CMV-seropositive. The chain links TRBV30 to TRBJ2-5, with 7 positions matching TRBD1. The sequencing sample was made of PBMCs. CDR3 DNA: TGTGCCCGGCTAGACAGGGTCGGGACCCAGTACTTC. Translating gives CARLDRVGTQYF.